The following is a TCR beta chain sequence with its context. The antigen it binds to is not known. Base qualities are not recorded, but no much larger clone differs from it by a single base. The data derive from a study of CD8+CD57+ T cells in acquired aplastic anemia (dated 2018 in TCRdb). Regarding the study in general: Extracted DNA from sorted CD4+ and CD8+ cells averaged approximately 3 ug, ranging from roughly 0.17 to 30 ug. An average of approximately 10 million reads for CD4+ cells and approximately 11 million reads for CD8+ cells was obtained from healthy donor samples. Results the study describes overall, beyond this receptor: Around 30 CD8+ CDR3 sequences were shared between patients and controls but appeared highly expressed in patients and within their immunodominant clones. No significant difference in CD8+ Simpson's diversity was found between patients and healthy controls (P=0.060).

In this study, sorted CD4+ and CD8+ T cells from the blood of healthy subjects and of severe aplastic anemia patients had their TCR repertoires deep-sequenced. Ficoll-Paque density gradient centrifugation was used to isolate peripheral blood mononuclear cells. CD4+ and CD8+ T cells were sorted by FACS or magnetic beads before DNA extraction. The CDR3, cysteine through phenylalanine, is 14 amino acids long. Only the CDR3 portion is preserved as DNA: 42 bases, with reading frame beginning at the first base. V and J are trimmed by 5 bases and 2 bases, and the gene matches miss 6 bases of the junction. TCR beta VDJ combination and CDR3 sequence profiling used genomic DNA as the template. TCR repertoire sequencing was run on an Illumina HiSeq 2000. As for the original processing: Repertoires were assessed using TRBV/TRBJ rearrangement plots, CDR3 size and DJ length profiles, and Simpson's diversity index. Whichever DNA sequence was most abundant in the deep sequencing data was defined as the immunodominant clone. CDR3 amino acid sequences were screened for sharing across subjects and were compared with published repertoires and the VDJdb database. The public reads were reprocessed in TCRdb via fastp at Q25 and MiXCR, keeping in-frame beta chains. Rows with one shared CDR3 protein collapse into an entry with the most common genes and DNA. V and J calls and clone size were set by TCRdb, not the authors. The sample table contains about 80,000 distinct CDR3 sequences; only one count was recorded for 40% to 50% of them. The ten top clones hold 65% to 70% of the sample.

The rearranged chain carries TRBV12-3 or TRBV12-4 and TRBJ2-7, with 7 bases matching TRBD2. This clonotype originated in a human donor in good health, serving as a control. The sample was sorted CD4+, CD8+, or CD8+CD57+ T cells (not recorded which) from PBMCs. The nucleotide sequence is given as TGTGCCAGCAGTCCCCGGGACTACCCCTACGAGCAGTACTTC. This gives the protein CASSPRDYPYEQYF.